This TCR beta chain was obtained from a study of T-cell memory formation after mild COVID-19. Study information: In these data, TCR clusters were largely donor specific.

General study points: For contracting clones, CD4+ ones sat mainly in CM and EM, CD8+ in EMRA.

A word on this clonotype: Antigen: not known.

Germline V lookup: CDR1 MNHEY, CDR2 SVGEGT. V shed 6 bases and J shed 4 bases, with 18 bases lying between them. The length of the CDR3 is 15 residues. UMIs and sample barcodes were carried by the TCR alpha and TCR beta cDNA libraries that 5'RACE produced using constant-segment primers. From the 5' RACE reads, TCRdb called clonotypes with MiXCR, one entry per CDR3 protein. The data hold over 350,000 distinct CDR3 sequences, with roughly 15% observed a single time. This receptor was identified in a man between 18 and 35 years old who had mild COVID-19 (a few samples of this study predate the infection). Cell type and time point are not known. The chain joins TRBV6-2 or TRBV6-3 to TRBJ1-1; D possibly corresponds to TRBD1 (6 bases). The sample was PBMCs or a T cell subset sorted from them (not recorded which). The CDR3 DNA reads as TGTGCCAGCAGCTTCAGCGGGGGGCGTAGCACTGAAGCTTTCTTT. Its translation: CASSFSGGRSTEAFF.